A selection of T cell receptor beta chains follows, all from one sample in a study of human T cells and chemical hapten exposure. One entry per CDR3 protein, called by TCRdb with MiXCR from the RACE reads. Here the sample spans about 35,000 distinct CDR3 sequences, around 6.4% being singletons. Sample: whole blood, taken in connection with sensitization to the hapten diphenylcyclopropenone (DPC). These receptors were taken from a woman in her 30s with alopecia areata. Some clones in this sample may be carry-over from other donors' samples. Both conserved end residues are part of each CDR3. A D gene is named only where the DNA matches it firmly. The size entry is marked missing in some rows and otherwise reads once, few, many or a size class.

J gene | clone size | V gene | D gene | CDR3 protein | CDR3 DNA
TRBJ2-5 | many | TRBV24-1 | NA | CATSVDTQETQYF | TGTGCCACCAGTGTCGACACCCAAGAGACCCAGTACTTC
TRBJ2-1 | few | TRBV6-2/TRBV6-3 | TRBD1 | CASTPVGTGHNEQFF | TGTGCCAGCACCCCCGTCGGGACAGGGCACAATGAGCAGTTCTTC
TRBJ1-2 | many | TRBV28 | TRBD1 | CASSSGATGGGYTF | TGTGCCAGCAGTTCGGGGGCTACAGGGGGTGGCTACACCTTC
TRBJ1-3 | few | TRBV28 | TRBD1 | CASSPRDRGQGNTIYF | TGTGCCAGCAGTCCCCGGGACAGGGGGCAAGGAAACACCATATATTTT
TRBJ2-5 | NA | TRBV7-9 | TRBD2 | CASSLLAGGETQYF | TGTGCCAGCAGCTTGCTAGCGGGGGGAGAGACCCAGTACTTC
TRBJ2-1 | many | TRBV29-1 | NA | CSVVGWQGGNEQFF | TGCAGCGTCGTCGGCTGGCAGGGAGGCAATGAGCAGTTCTTC
TRBJ2-7 | few | TRBV7-2 | TRBD2 | CASSLGWGSGGLSSYEQYF | TGTGCCAGCAGCTTAGGGTGGGGTAGCGGGGGCCTCAGCTCCTACGAGCAGTACTTC
TRBJ2-5 | NA | TRBV20-1 | NA | CSARDEPGTVETQYF | TGCAGTGCTAGAGATGAACCCGGGACGGTAGAGACCCAGTACTTC
TRBJ1-3 | few | TRBV28 | NA | CASSLYSGNTIYF | TGTGCCAGCAGTTTATACTCTGGAAACACCATATATTTT
TRBJ2-5 | medium-sized | TRBV5-1 | NA | CASSSWGPLKETQYF | TGCGCCAGCAGCTCTTGGGGGCCCCTAAAAGAGACCCAGTACTTC
TRBJ2-2 | NA | TRBV7-9 | NA | CASSPGTANTGELFF | TGTGCCAGCAGCCCCGGGACGGCGAACACCGGGGAGCTGTTTTTT
TRBJ2-5 | many | TRBV6-2/TRBV6-3 | NA | CASQGAGLMQETQYF | TGTGCCAGCCAAGGGGCGGGACTCATGCAAGAGACCCAGTACTTC
TRBJ1-5 | many | TRBV6-2/TRBV6-3 | TRBD1 | CASTNHRGGQPQHF | TGTGCCAGCACCAACCACAGGGGAGGACAGCCCCAGCATTTT
TRBJ2-1 | few | TRBV4-3 | NA | CASSLGIGDEQFF | TGCGCCAGCAGCCTTGGCATAGGGGATGAGCAGTTCTTC
TRBJ1-1 | NA | TRBV20-1 | TRBD1 | CSARDREDTEAFF | TGCAGTGCGAGGGACAGGGAGGACACTGAAGCTTTCTTT
TRBJ2-3 | few | TRBV10-3 | TRBD1 | CAIRASGTGLRDTQYF | TGTGCCATCAGAGCCTCCGGGACAGGGCTGAGAGATACGCAGTATTTT
TRBJ2-3 | many | TRBV27 | NA | CASLTGMRPDTQYF | TGTGCCAGCCTGACGGGGATGCGACCAGATACGCAGTATTTT
TRBJ2-7 | few | TRBV5-6 | TRBD1 | CASSFGTGSTYEQYF | TGTGCCAGCAGCTTCGGGACAGGTTCGACCTACGAGCAGTACTTC
TRBJ2-7 | many | TRBV16 | NA | CASSQAGAYEQYF | TGTGCCAGCAGCCAGGCAGGGGCGTACGAGCAGTACTTC
TRBJ2-7 | NA | TRBV6-5 | NA | CASSFSSEQYF | TGTGCCAGCAGTTTTAGTTCCGAGCAGTACTTC
TRBJ1-1 | NA | TRBV2 | NA | CASSADTEAFF | TGTGCCAGCAGTGCGGACACTGAAGCTTTCTTT
TRBJ2-7 | NA | TRBV28 | NA | CASSSLTRWGYF | TGTGCCAGCAGTTCGTTGACTAGGTGGGGGTACTTC
TRBJ1-6 | NA | TRBV6-2/TRBV6-3 | NA | CASSTAWRPLHF | TGTGCCAGCAGTACCGCCTGGAGACCCCTCCACTTT
TRBJ1-1 | many | TRBV6-5 | NA | CASSPGQLNTEAFF | TGTGCCAGCAGCCCGGGGCAGTTGAACACTGAAGCTTTCTTT
TRBJ2-1 | many | TRBV19 | TRBD2 | CASSLGTSYADEQFF | TGTGCCAGTAGTCTGGGGACTAGTTACGCGGATGAGCAGTTCTTC
TRBJ2-7 | NA | TRBV7-8 | NA | CASSQERFLYEQYF | TGTGCCAGCAGCCAAGAACGGTTTCTCTACGAGCAGTACTTC
TRBJ2-2 | medium-sized | TRBV27 | TRBD1 | CASSYRGYTGELFF | TGTGCCAGCTCCTACAGGGGGTATACCGGGGAGCTGTTTTTT
TRBJ2-5 | many | TRBV18 | TRBD1 | CASSTQGLQETQYF | TGTGCCAGCTCGACACAGGGGCTACAAGAGACCCAGTACTTC
TRBJ2-5 | many | TRBV28 | TRBD1 | CASSTAGTGGKETQYF | TGTGCCAGCAGTACGGCCGGGACAGGGGGAAAAGAGACCCAGTACTTC
TRBJ2-3 | many | TRBV7-2 | NA | CASSLQRSTDTQYF | TGTGCCAGCAGCTTGCAGCGGTCCACAGATACGCAGTATTTT
TRBJ2-5 | few | TRBV12-3/TRBV12-4 | TRBD1 | CASSGGQKETQYF | TGTGCCAGCAGTGGGGGACAGAAAGAGACCCAGTACTTC
TRBJ1-4 | NA | TRBV27 | NA | CASSLSRGGSEKLFF | TGTGCCAGCAGTTTATCGCGGGGCGGTAGTGAAAAACTGTTTTTT
TRBJ1-6 | many | TRBV20-1 | TRBD1 | CSAPTRGQSNSPLHF | TGCAGTGCGCCGACAAGGGGACAGTCAAATTCACCCCTCCACTTT
TRBJ2-7 | NA | TRBV28 | TRBD1 | CASSLRQGVVVYF | TGTGCCAGCAGTCTTCGACAGGGGGTTGTCGTGTACTTC
TRBJ1-2 | NA | TRBV6-5 | NA | CASWTVPNYGYTF | TGTGCCAGCTGGACAGTCCCTAACTATGGCTACACCTTC
TRBJ2-1 | few | TRBV5-6 | NA | CASSLGTGVTEQFF | TGTGCCAGCAGCCTGGGGACTGGAGTTACTGAGCAGTTCTTC
TRBJ1-3 | few | TRBV28 | NA | CASSLQGPGNTIYF | TGTGCCAGCAGTCTCCAGGGACCTGGAAACACCATATATTTT
TRBJ2-7 | NA | TRBV19 | TRBD1 | CASGRDRGFEQYF | TGTGCCAGTGGCCGGGACAGGGGGTTCGAGCAGTACTTC
TRBJ2-3 | few | TRBV27 | TRBD2 | CASSLYRGERGGSTDTQYF | TGTGCCAGCAGTTTATATAGAGGAGAGCGGGGGGGCAGCACAGATACGCAGTATTTT
TRBJ2-7 | medium-sized | TRBV28 | NA | CASRQPGGHEQYF | TGTGCCAGCAGACAACCAGGGGGGCACGAGCAGTACTTC
TRBJ1-1 | many | TRBV20-1 | NA | CSARRTVLNTEAFF | TGCAGTGCTAGACGGACAGTTCTGAACACTGAAGCTTTCTTT
TRBJ1-1 | few | TRBV12-3/TRBV12-4 | NA | CASRDRTNTEAFF | TGTGCCAGCCGAGACAGGACGAACACTGAAGCTTTCTTT
TRBJ2-2 | NA | TRBV2 | TRBD1 | CASSRQGGAGELFF | TGTGCCAGCAGTAGACAGGGTGGCGCCGGGGAGCTGTTTTTT
TRBJ2-1 | many | TRBV6-6 | NA | CASSYVGSYNEQFF | TGTGCCAGCAGTTACGTGGGGTCCTACAATGAGCAGTTCTTC
TRBJ2-1 | few | TRBV15 | NA | CATSRDPSALEQFF | TGTGCCACCAGCAGAGATCCATCTGCCTTAGAGCAGTTCTTC
TRBJ1-5 | NA | TRBV28 | NA | CASSSQPQHF | TGTGCCAGCAGTAGTCAGCCCCAGCATTTT
TRBJ2-3 | many | TRBV7-3 | NA | CASSLRSGENTQYF | TGTGCCAGCAGCTTAAGGTCGGGGGAAAATACGCAGTATTTT
TRBJ2-5 | few | TRBV5-1 | NA | CASSLTSGVRETQYF | TGCGCCAGCAGCTTGACTTCGGGGGTTCGGGAGACCCAGTACTTC
TRBJ2-1 | NA | TRBV3-1 | NA | CASSQESRSFHNEQFF | TGTGCCAGCAGCCAAGAATCGAGAAGCTTTCACAATGAGCAGTTCTTC
TRBJ1-6 | few | TRBV7-3 | NA | CASSSDTLTLHF | TGTGCCAGCAGCTCGGATACTTTAACCCTCCACTTT
TRBJ2-6 | few | TRBV29-1 | NA | CSVGGAGANVLTF | TGCAGCGTTGGTGGGGCTGGGGCCAACGTCCTGACTTTC
TRBJ1-3 | many | TRBV5-1 | TRBD1 | CASSSLGGQPGNTIYF | TGCGCCAGCAGCTCCCTCGGGGGACAGCCTGGAAACACCATATATTTT
TRBJ2-7 | many | TRBV7-8 | NA | CASSLGGEAYEQYF | TGTGCCAGCAGCTTAGGGGGTGAGGCCTACGAGCAGTACTTC